The 26 T cell receptor beta chains listed next were all sequenced from one sample in a study of post-analysis software for immune sequencing data. The study, taken as a whole, reports: TRBV segments more frequent in patients than in controls numbered about 5 and included TRBV5-6, TRBV5-1 and TRBV20-1.

Incorporated into the TCR beta cDNA libraries were unique molecular identifiers, which served to reduce PCR and sequencing biases. TCRdb reprocessed the PCR reads with MiXCR, giving one entry per CDR3 protein. The sample shows about 820,000 distinct CDR3 sequences, approximately 53% of them seen only once. No antigen has been identified for these receptors. The specimen sequenced was blood. The receptor set was obtained from a girl aged 10 to 17 with multiple sclerosis.

This clonotype was detected only a few times. The chain joins TRBV20-1 to TRBJ2-7; 8 bases are a match to TRBD2. The CDR3 spans 13 residues. CDR1 and CDR2 from the germline V gene are DFQATT and SNEGSKA (reference sequence). J was trimmed by 5 bases and V by 1 base; bases with no gene match: 4. The CDR3 nucleotides read TGCAGTGCTAGAGCCGGGACTAGGAACGAGCAGTACTTC. Translating it yields CSARAGTRNEQYF.

In this sample, this clonotype turned up a few times. The chain is built from TRBV2 and TRBJ2-5; a weak D match, TRBD2 (7 bases). The CDR3 length is 16 residues. Trimming left V 1 base short and J 5 bases short, with 17 bases between. Germline V CDR1 and CDR2: SNHLY, FYNNEI. The CDR3 region is CASSEDDSRGRETQYF. The CDR3 DNA sequence: TGTGCCAGCAGTGAAGATGATTCGCGGGGGCGGGAGACCCAGTACTTC.

This clonotype has a handful of counts. The rearrangement links TRBV10-3 to TRBJ2-3; TRBD1 might be the D (5 bases). The CDR3 runs to 15 residues. In germline, CDR1 is ENHRY, CDR2 SYGVKD. V was cut by 2 bases and J by 6 bases, with 15 bases left in between. This CDR3 is CAISERDGAPDTQYF. CDR3 coding DNA: TGTGCCATCAGTGAGAGGGATGGGGCCCCCGATACGCAGTATTTT.

This rearrangement joins TRBV25-1 to TRBJ1-1; the match to TRBD1 covers 8 bases. The CDR3 has 18 residues. With V trimmed by 8 bases and J by 0 bases, 17 bases remained unmatched. Germline V gives CDR1 MGHDK, CDR2 SYGVNS. This CDR3 is CASSWAGGRRLLNTEAFF. The CDR3 DNA is TGTGCCAGCTCCTGGGCAGGGGGCCGGAGGCTCCTGAACACTGAAGCTTTCTTT.

J is TRBJ2-3 and V is TRBV12-3 or TRBV12-4; no reliable D call. V dropped 7 bases and J dropped 4 bases, with 12 bases sitting between them. The CDR3 is 13 amino acids. The CDR3 DNA is TGTGCCAGCACCGAGAGCACGGCAGATACGCAGTATTTT. The encoded protein is CASTESTADTQYF.

This chain uses TRBV5-6 with TRBJ2-5; D uncertain. TRBJ2-7 matches the DNA end more closely, so the J call is doubtful. The CDR3 consists of 14 residues. Germline CDR1 reads SGHDT; CDR2 reads YYEEEE. Here the CDR3 reads CASSLIQNSYEQYF. CDR3 nucleotides: TGTGCCAGCAGCTTGATCCAGAACTCCTACGAGCAGTACTTC.

This clonotype was counted once. This chain connects TRBV20-1 to TRBJ2-5, with 7 nucleotides matching TRBD1. Germline V gene data show CDR1 as DFQATT and CDR2 as SNEGSKA (reference sequence). This CDR3 region has 15 residues. The trim removed 4 bases at V and 1 base at J, leaving 9 bases unmatched. DNA of the CDR3: TGCAGTGCTAACCACAGGGGTTGGGGCCAAGAGACCCAGTACTTC. Encoded protein: CSANHRGWGQETQYF.

The rearrangement links TRBV9 to TRBJ2-3, with TRBD2 matching over 14 bases. CDR1 is SGDLS, CDR2 YYNGEE, per germline. The V segment lost 0 bases and the J segment 5 bases; nucleotides outside the gene matches: 2. The CDR3 spans 16 residues. CDR3 DNA sequence: TGTGCCAGCAGCGTAGAGGGACTAGCGGGAGAAGATACGCAGTATTTT. As protein: CASSVEGLAGEDTQYF.

The genes are TRBV6-1 and TRBJ1-2, with 9 bases identical to TRBD1. CDR3 length equals 15 residues. Germline CDR1 and CDR2: MNHNS and SASEGT. J lost 2 bases, V lost 6 bases, and 7 bases had no gene match. The CDR3 protein is CASSRRGQGNYGYTF. The CDR3 nucleotides are TGTGCCAGCAGCCGTAGGGGACAGGGCAACTATGGCTACACCTTC.

V is TRBV5-1 and J is TRBJ2-3; 10 bases fit TRBD2. After removal of 5 bases from V and 3 bases from J, the junction contained 9 bases not matched to a gene. This CDR3 contains 16 residues. Looked up from germline, CDR1 is SGHRS and CDR2 is YFSETQ. This CDR3 reads CASSYASGGATDTQYF. The CDR3 coding sequence is TGCGCCAGCAGTTACGCCAGCGGGGGGGCTACAGATACGCAGTATTTT.

The chain recombines TRBV7-2 with TRBJ2-3; 7 bases are a match to TRBD1. Germline CDR1 is SGHTA and CDR2 is FQGNSA. This CDR3 spans 14 amino acids. V trimming: 3 bases; J trimming: 5 bases; junction bases outside the gene matches: 5. The CDR3 DNA reads TGTGCCAGCAGCTTTGGACAGGTCAGAGATACGCAGTATTTT. Encoded protein: CASSFGQVRDTQYF.

The chain links TRBV7-2 to TRBJ1-4; D might be TRBD1 (6 bases). The germline CDR1 and CDR2 sequences are SGHTA and FQGNSA. The CDR3 is 14 residues long. V lost 5 bases, J lost 11 bases, and 18 bases lay in between. CDR3 coding DNA: TGTGCCAGCAGCGCGGGACCGCAGGGGTTGAAACTGTTTTTT. Protein: CASSAGPQGLKLFF. Combining the CDR3 with reference TRBV7-2 and TRBJ1-4 gives the whole variable domain GAGVSQSPSNKVTEKGKDVELRCDPISGHTALYWYRQSLGQGLEFLIYFQGNSAPDKSGLPSDRFSAERTGGSVSTLTIQRTQQEDSAVYLCASSAGPQGLKLFFGSGTQLSVL.

This chain uses TRBV2 with TRBJ2-1; the match to TRBD1 covers 8 bases. V lost 4 bases to trimming and J lost 4 bases; unmatched junction nucleotides: 3. CDR1 is SNHLY, CDR2 FYNNEI, per germline. The CDR3 totals 14 residues. CDR3 coding DNA: TGTGCCAGCAGTGCAGGGGGCCAATACAATGAGCAGTTCTTC. Its translation: CASSAGGQYNEQFF.

The chain uses TRBV20-1 and TRBJ2-3; 9 positions match TRBD1. Trimming at V came to 0 bases and at J to 3 bases, leaving 4 bases not matched to a gene. The germline CDR1 and CDR2 sequences are DFQATT and SNEGSKA (reference sequence). CDR3 length: 15 amino acids. CDR3 in DNA: TGCAGTGCTAGAGATCGGGACAGGGCTACAGATACGCAGTATTTT. Its protein is CSARDRDRATDTQYF.

The V gene is TRBV12-3 or TRBV12-4, the J gene TRBJ2-5; no clear D. Trimming took 5 bases from V and 3 from J, leaving 7 bases between them. The CDR3 is 12 residues long. CDR3 amino acids: CASSANKETQYF. The CDR3 DNA reads TGTGCCAGCAGTGCGAACAAAGAGACCCAGTACTTC.

The gene calls are TRBV7-9 and TRBJ1-2; perhaps TRBD1 as D (6 bases). Between the trimmed V and J ends, which lost 5 bases and 4 bases, there was a span of 17 bases. In germline, CDR1 is SEHNR, CDR2 FQNEAQ (reference sequence). CDR3 size: 15 residues. The CDR3 DNA follows: TGTGCCAGCAGCCCCTCGTCAGGGGTCGGCTATGGCTACACCTTC. The encoded protein is CASSPSSGVGYGYTF.

This clonotype was counted a single time. The genes are TRBV5-1 and TRBJ2-4; 10 bases align to TRBD2. This CDR3 region has 19 residues. The germline gives CDR1 SGHRS, CDR2 YFSETQ. V dropped 1 base and J dropped 3; count of bases not matched to a gene: 13. Here the CDR3 DNA reads TGCGCCAGCAGCTTGTCGGCTAGCGGGGGCCCCAAGAGCAAAAACATTCAGTACTTC. This sequence encodes CASSLSASGGPKSKNIQYF.

The chain carries TRBV5-1 and TRBJ2-6; D remains ambiguous. V dropped 4 bases and J dropped 0 bases, with 5 bases sitting between them. Germline-derived CDR1 and CDR2 are SGHRS and YFSETQ. The length of the CDR3 is 14 residues. CDR3: CASSGVSGANVLTF. CDR3 sequence (DNA): TGCGCCAGCAGCGGAGTCTCTGGGGCCAACGTCCTGACTTTC.

This clonotype turned up a few times. This sequence joins TRBV5-1 and TRBJ2-6; unclear D gene. Looked up from germline, CDR1 is SGHRS and CDR2 is YFSETQ. Trimming pared 0 bases from V and 0 bases from J, leaving 10 bases between. CDR3 length equals 17 residues. CDR3 region: CASSLDRVSSGANVLTF. CDR3 bases: TGCGCCAGCAGCTTGGATCGGGTGAGCTCTGGGGCCAACGTCCTGACTTTC.

The V call is TRBV11-1, the J call TRBJ2-1, with D perhaps matching TRBD1 (6 bases). V dropped 0 bases and J dropped 7 bases, with 19 bases sitting between them. This CDR3 contains 17 residues. Germline V lookup: CDR1 SGHAT, CDR2 FQDESV (reference sequence). This CDR3 is CASSLAPDLKGGNEQFF. The CDR3 coding sequence is TGTGCCAGCAGCTTAGCCCCGGACCTGAAAGGGGGTAATGAGCAGTTCTTC.

This chain uses TRBV5-1 with TRBJ2-5; D gene unclear. CDR1 and CDR2 from the germline V gene are SGHRS and YFSETQ. The CDR3 extends over 15 amino acids. V dropped 6 bases and J dropped 1 base, with 16 bases sitting between them. The CDR3, as DNA: TGCGCCAGCACCTCCGAGGCCACCCTCCAAGAGACCCAGTACTTC. Its translation is CASTSEATLQETQYF. The full variable domain, in which reference TRBV5-1 and TRBJ2-5 provide the parts outside the CDR3, is KAGVTQTPRYLIKTRGQQVTLSCSPISGHRSVSWYQQTPGQGLQFLFEYFSETQRNKGNFPGRFSGRQFSNSRSEMNVSTLELGDSALYLCASTSEATLQETQYFGPGTRLLVL.

This clonotype was counted between two and nine times. This sequence joins TRBV7-2 and TRBJ2-3, with D perhaps matching TRBD1 or TRBD2 (5 bases each). Per germline, CDR1 SGHTA and CDR2 FQGNSA. Trimming pared 2 bases from V and 3 bases from J, leaving 18 bases between. This CDR3 has 17 amino acids. This CDR3 is CASSLKGGGPMTDTQYF. In DNA, the CDR3 is TGTGCCAGCAGCTTAAAAGGTGGGGGTCCGATGACAGATACGCAGTATTTT.

The J gene is TRBJ2-3, the V gene TRBV7-2, with D tentatively TRBD1 (6 bases). V lost 5 bases and J 3 bases, leaving 18 bases between the germline ends. Looked up from germline, CDR1 is SGHTA and CDR2 is FQGNSA. The CDR3 covers 16 residues. The CDR3: CASSPQPGQGTDTQYF. The DNA for the CDR3 is TGTGCCAGCAGCCCTCAACCGGGACAAGGAACAGATACGCAGTATTTT.

The V gene is TRBV20-1, the J gene TRBJ2-5; 10 nucleotides agree with TRBD1. The germline CDR1 and CDR2 sequences are DFQATT and SNEGSKA (reference sequence). V lost 6 bases to trimming and J lost 4 bases; unmatched junction nucleotides: 17. This CDR3 region has 17 residues. CDR3 DNA: TGCAGTGCCACCCGGTCCAGGGGACAGGGGACGGGAGAGACCCAGTACTTC. It specifies CSATRSRGQGTGETQYF.

V and J are TRBV4-1 and TRBJ1-2; 7 nucleotides align to TRBD1. Germline assignment: CDR1 MGHRA and CDR2 YSYEKL. The length of the CDR3 is 16 residues. J gave up 6 bases and V 0 bases, and 10 bases lay outside the gene matches. In nucleotides, the CDR3 is TGCGCCAGCAGCCAAGATAGCGGCAGGGGGTTCGATGGCTACACCTTC. Protein sequence: CASSQDSGRGFDGYTF.

V usage is TRBV6-5 and J usage is TRBJ2-1; 7 bases match TRBD2. The CDR3 has 17 amino acids. With V trimmed by 0 bases and J by 5 bases, 10 bases remained unmatched. Germline-derived CDR1 and CDR2 are MNHEY and SVGAGI. The CDR3 nucleotides are TGTGCCAGCAGTTACTCGACTGTGCTTGCGGGAGACAATGAGCAGTTCTTC. This encodes CASSYSTVLAGDNEQFF.